The sequence of this T cell receptor (beta chain) was determined in a study of T cell responses to AZD1222 COVID-19 vaccine (dated by TCRdb to about 2021). Broadly, across the study: Because spike-specific TCR depth and breadth did not differ between the two schedules, AZD1222 recipients who got a second dose at roughly 4 weeks were pooled with those who got a second dose at roughly 12 weeks. Enrollment into the trials was organized by age into subgroups of 18-55, 56-69 and 70-plus years, and those subgroups contained roughly 160, 29 and 62 TCR-sequenced participants, respectively. A total of 240 or so trial participants underwent TCR sequencing, of whom roughly 210 had received two doses of AZD1222 and around 25 had received two doses of the MenACWY control vaccine.

CDR1 and CDR2 are read off the germline V gene as MGHDK and SYGVNS. Reading from cysteine to phenylalanine, the CDR3 counts 15 amino acids. Here the CDR3 DNA is all that survives: 45 bases in frame from base 1. V and J are truncated by 4 bases and 1 base respectively, leaving an intervening sequence of 13 bases. Overall study outcomes, separate from this receptor: Conclusions about previously exposed vaccinees were limited because only a handful of AZD1222 recipients were SARS-CoV-2 seropositive at baseline. In the small 56-69-year group, the increase in depth fell short of significance, most likely because of low power. Reportedly, almost half of the unique spike-specific TCRs recognized epitopes lying outside the regions that are mutated in the B.1.351 and B.1.1.7 variants. Because no samples from the day 14 peak response were available, repertoires could be characterized only after the peak T cell response. Participants were mostly white British and included more females than males, and it was suggested by the authors that clonal diversity may have been underestimated. Spike-specific TCR breadth and depth rose significantly after two AZD1222 doses compared with day 0 and with MenACWY recipients. The vaccine-associated CD4 TCRs covered the entire spike protein, and the dominant responses fell in regions 160-218 and 743-854.

The CDR3 regions of human TCRbeta chains were analyzed by immunosequencing. In the paper's pipeline: TCRs in the repertoires were matched against a reference library of SARS-CoV-2-specific TCRs that had been generated with the MIRA antigen-specificity platform. Breadth was defined as the fraction of unique TCRs that were SARS-CoV-2-associated, and depth was defined as the fraction of total T cells that were SARS-CoV-2-associated. Using the MIRA data, every spike-specific TCR was mapped to the spike region that the TCR reacted to and assigned to either a CD4 or a CD8 class. Log10-transformed breadth and depth values were compared by one-way ANOVA with Sidak's multiple comparisons tests. Here the immuneACCESS table is served through TCRdb, limited to in-frame sequences with V and J called. Missing clones are a known gap in these copies; in checked studies unresolved V genes cover under half, and the rest lacks a known reason. D and trimming were read from the DNA, whereas the V and J calls and clone size are those reported in that table. The table for this sample lists 120,000 or so clones; roughly 91% of them were counted only once. The top ten clones comprise around 30% of the sample.

The time point label, as the study defines it: baseline before first vaccination. The vaccinee samples were drawn from two UK trials, COV001 and COV002, one of which was a single-blind randomized controlled phase 2/3 trial testing AZD1222 (ChAdOx1 nCoV-19) in healthy adults. For TCRbeta chain sequencing, PBMC samples were collected from trial participants at day 0 and at day 28 after the second dose. A remark on this clone: Its specific antigen is unknown. Per-base qualities were not stored, and no clone one base away is much larger.

The rearrangement joined TRBV25-1 to TRBJ1-2; no confident D gene assignment can be made. The sequenced sample was peripheral blood, obtained on day 0 of AZD1222 vaccination. This receptor was identified in an adult in good health. The CDR3 amino acid sequence is: CASSGQTDVNYGYTF. The DNA sequence is as follows: TGTGCCAGCAGTGGGCAAACAGACGTTAACTATGGCTACACCTTC.